This TCR beta chain was sequenced in a study of T cell responses to AZD1222 COVID-19 vaccine. This clone has a single count. Its antigen is undetermined. The CDR3 has 15 residues. Study outcomes and limitations: Vaccine-related CD4 TCRs covered spike, predominating at 160-218 and 743-854. White British ancestry dominated among donors, who included more females, and clonal diversity was possibly underestimated. Baseline testing showed seropositivity in only a handful of AZD1222 recipients. Increased Spike-specific TCR breadth and depth were observed after two AZD1222 doses.

The assay was immunoSEQ multiplex PCR, and TCRdb's table has in-frame clones only and misses some. There are some 150,000 clones in the sample; around 90% occur only once, and around 3.1% lies in the top ten. This specimen consisted of peripheral blood, obtained on day 0 of AZD1222 vaccination. The chain employs TRBV21-1 and TRBJ1-5. TRBV21-1 is annotated as a pseudogene. The receptor was isolated from an adult in good health. CDR3 residues: CASSGRRYSNQPQHF. Here the CDR3 DNA reads TGTGCCAGCAGCGGTAGGCGGTATAGCAATCAGCCCCAGCATTTT.